These T cell receptor beta chains were read from a single sample in a study of CD8 T cells in ankylosing spondylitis. In TCRdb, the 5' RACE reads were re-called with MiXCR into one record per CDR3 protein. Here the sample spans about 460,000 distinct CDR3 sequences, 5.3% being singletons. The sample comprised blood, either unsorted or a sorted T cell fraction (not recorded which). The source is a male donor with ankylosing spondylitis. Both conserved end residues are part of each CDR3. D genes are given only for firm matches. Expanded clones are given a class, and other clones once, few, many or no size at all.

TRBV4-1	TRBJ2-7	.	TRBD2	TGCGCCAGCAGCCAAGAGGCGGCTAGCGGGAGGGTAACCTACGAGCAGTACTTC	CASSQEAASGRVTYEQYF
TRBV11-3	TRBJ2-3	few	.	TGTGCCAGCAGCGAACAGGGGCGGGGAGGTACGCAGTATTTT	CASSEQGRGGTQYF
TRBV4-3	TRBJ2-3	many	TRBD2	TGCGCCAGCAGCCCGCAGGCGGGAGTCACAGATACGCAGTATTTT	CASSPQAGVTDTQYF
TRBV6-1	TRBJ1-1	few	TRBD1	TGTGCCAGCAGTGAAGCATCGACAGGGTATGCTTTCTTT	CASSEASTGYAFF
TRBV24-1	TRBJ1-2	many	TRBD1	TGTGCCACCAGTGCCCGATCAGGGGGCGCTGACTATGGCTACACCTTC	CATSARSGGADYGYTF
TRBV6-6	TRBJ2-7	.	TRBD2	TGTGCCAGCAGTATCCTAGCGGGAGAGCAGTACTTC	CASSILAGEQYF
TRBV28	TRBJ1-5	many	.	TGTGCCAGCAGCCCTACCAATCAGCCCCAGCATTTT	CASSPTNQPQHF
TRBV20-1	TRBJ2-2	many	TRBD2	TGCAGTGCTCGACACGGGGGGGCCGGGGAGCTGTTTTTT	CSARHGGAGELFF
TRBV7-7	TRBJ2-1	many	.	TGTGCTAGCAGCTTAGAAGGGGCCTACAATGAGCAGTTCTTC	CASSLEGAYNEQFF
TRBV20-1	TRBJ2-3	many	.	TGCAGTGCTCCTGCGTGGGCGGATACGCAGTATTTT	CSAPAWADTQYF
TRBV7-8	TRBJ1-2	.	.	TGTGCCAGCAGCCCCCGGGAGGGACTAGACTATGGCTACACCTTC	CASSPREGLDYGYTF
TRBV6-1	TRBJ2-7	many	TRBD1	TGTGCCAGCAGAAAGACAGGGCTCAACTACGAGCAGTACTTC	CASRKTGLNYEQYF
TRBV21-1	TRBJ2-3	many	.	TGTGCCAGCAGCGGACCACACACAGATACGCAGTATTTT	CASSGPHTDTQYF
TRBV7-8	TRBJ2-7	.	.	TGTGCCAGCAGCTTACGGGCCGGGGGACAAGGGGGCGAGCAGTACTTC	CASSLRAGGQGGEQYF
TRBV27	TRBJ2-1	many	TRBD2	TGTGCCAGCAGTTTGGCTAGCGGGGGTCTAGAGCAGTTCTTC	CASSLASGGLEQFF
TRBV2	TRBJ1-5	many	.	TGTGCCAGCAAGGGAGACAATCAGCCCCAGCATTTT	CASKGDNQPQHF
TRBV11-1	TRBJ1-6	many	.	TGTGCCAGCAGCTTAATAGGGGCGTACGATTCACCCCTCCACTTT	CASSLIGAYDSPLHF
TRBV3-1	TRBJ1-5	few	.	TGTGCCAGCAGTCGGGACTATAGCAATCAGCCCCAGCATTTT	CASSRDYSNQPQHF
TRBV18	TRBJ1-4	many	.	TGTGCCAGCTCACCAAGGATTGCAACTAATGAAAAACTGTTTTTT	CASSPRIATNEKLFF
TRBV25-1	TRBJ1-3	many	.	TGTGCCAGCAGTGAATTCGGCAGGGGTATAGTGGGAGGAAACACCATATATTTT	CASSEFGRGIVGGNTIYF
TRBV6-5	TRBJ2-5	.	.	TGTGCCAGCACTCGATGGGAGACCCAGTACTTC	CASTRWETQYF
TRBV12-3/TRBV12-4	TRBJ2-2	many	.	TGTGCCAGCAGTTCAAGGGAGCTGTTTTTT	CASSSRELFF
TRBV7-2	TRBJ1-1	many	.	TGTGCCAGCAGCTCCAACAGGTCTCCACTCTTGCATAGTGTAATTGCTGGGGAAGCTTTCTTT	CASSSNRSPLLHSVIAGEAFF
TRBV20-1	TRBJ2-4	many	TRBD1	TGCAGTGCCCGGACAGGGGGCTCTCAAAACATTCAGTACTTC	CSARTGGSQNIQYF
TRBV15	TRBJ1-6	many	.	TGTGCCACCAGCAGAGATGCCCAGGGGTCTGGATCACCCCTCCACTTT	CATSRDAQGSGSPLHF
TRBV28	TRBJ2-1	many	TRBD1	TGTGCCAGCAGTTTTGGGACAGTAATCAATGAGCAGTTCTTC	CASSFGTVINEQFF
TRBV15	TRBJ2-3	many	.	TGTGCCACCAGCAGAGATCATTCGGCTTCCTGGGTGCCAGATACGCAGTATTTT	CATSRDHSASWVPDTQYF